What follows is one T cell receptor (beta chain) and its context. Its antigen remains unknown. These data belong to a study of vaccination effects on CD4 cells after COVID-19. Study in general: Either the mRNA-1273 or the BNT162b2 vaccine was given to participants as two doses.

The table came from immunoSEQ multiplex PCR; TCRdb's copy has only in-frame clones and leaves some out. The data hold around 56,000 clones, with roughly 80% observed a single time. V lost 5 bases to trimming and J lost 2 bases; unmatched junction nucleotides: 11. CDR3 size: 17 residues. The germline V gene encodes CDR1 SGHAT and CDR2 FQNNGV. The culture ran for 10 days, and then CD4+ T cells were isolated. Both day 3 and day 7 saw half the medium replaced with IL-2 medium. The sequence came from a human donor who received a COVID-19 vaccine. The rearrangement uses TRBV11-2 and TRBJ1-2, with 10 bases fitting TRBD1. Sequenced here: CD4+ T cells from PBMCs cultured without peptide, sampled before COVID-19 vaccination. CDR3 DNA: TGTGCCAGCAGCCCCCGACTCGGGACAGGGGAGAACTATGGCTACACCTTC. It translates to CASSPRLGTGENYGYTF.